The next 5 T cell receptor beta chains were all read from a single sample in a study of Ad26.COV2.S vaccination and SARS-CoV-2 variants. The treatment denotes: some 20 received Ad26.COV2.S at low or high dose, single or two shots; about 5 received placebo; per-sample allocation not given. Sampling was performed 63 days after the first vaccine or placebo injection. Produced via immunoSEQ multiplex PCR; TCRdb's table is partial and in-frame only. The repertoire consists of about 280,000 clones, with 87% occurring once and the leading ten covering 2.5% to 3.5%. The specimen comprised peripheral blood, sampled in a trial of Ad26.COV2.S vaccine versus placebo. Every receptor here comes from a person aged 18-60 years who received the Ad26.COV2.S COVID-19 vaccine or a placebo.

V and J are TRBV27 and TRBJ2-3; 8 bases map to TRBD2. Germline CDR1 is MNHEY and CDR2 is SMNVEV (reference sequence). V shed 4 bases and J 8 bases; nucleotides not matched to a gene: 8. CDR3 length equals 14 residues. The CDR3 DNA is TGTGCCAGCAGTTCCATTCGGGGGGGCGGTACGCAGTATTTT. The encoded protein is CASSSIRGGGTQYF.

The chain carries TRBV30 and TRBJ1-5; D ambiguous. CDR1 GTSNPN and CDR2 SVGIG come from the germline V gene (reference sequence). Trimming took 0 bases from V and 3 from J, leaving 9 bases between them. This CDR3 region has 14 residues. The DNA for the CDR3 is TGTGCCTGGAGTGTACACAGCCACAATCAGCCCCAGCATTTT. This codes for CAWSVHSHNQPQHF.

This clone was observed once. The chain employs TRBV7-2 and TRBJ2-7; D is undetermined. V lost 1 base and J 6 bases, leaving 7 bases between the germline ends. There are 12 residues in the CDR3. CDR1 SGHTA and CDR2 FQGNSA come from the germline V gene. The CDR3 nucleotides read TGTGCCAGCAGCTTAGGGCGGTTCGAGCAGTACTTC. This encodes CASSLGRFEQYF.

This sequence joins TRBV4-1 and TRBJ2-2; D remains unclear. The CDR3 sequence is 13 residues long. Trimming left V 1 base short and J 4 bases short, with 4 bases between. Germline CDR1 reads MGHRA; CDR2 reads YSYEKL. The DNA of the CDR3 is TGCGCCAGCAGCCAAGCTACCACCGGGGAGCTGTTTTTT. Encoded protein: CASSQATTGELFF.

This chain uses TRBV10-3 with TRBJ1-1, with a tentative D call TRBD1 (5 bases). V lost 4 bases to trimming and J lost 4 bases, with 10 bases between them. The CDR3 has 13 amino acids. Germline V gives CDR1 ENHRY, CDR2 SYGVKD. Here the CDR3 reads CAISVQGGTEAFF. The CDR3 region has the DNA TGTGCCATCAGTGTTCAGGGCGGCACTGAAGCTTTCTTT.